This TCR beta chain was sequenced in a study of blood T cell repertoires in COVID-19. The table came from immunoSEQ multiplex PCR; TCRdb's copy has only in-frame clones and leaves some out. This repertoire shows over 100,000 clones, around 80% found once; its top ten account for approximately 4.3%. This clone showed up just once. The germline gives CDR1 SGHAT, CDR2 FQNNGV. V shed 2 bases and J shed 0 bases, with 10 bases lying between them. CDR3 length: 15 amino acids. The chain couples TRBV11-2 to TRBJ1-2; D is undetermined. The material sequenced was peripheral blood. This receptor was taken from a human donor in a cohort sampled during active or convalescent COVID-19. CDR3 loop: CASSLTTVANYGYTF. DNA of the CDR3: TGTGCCAGCAGCTTAACCACAGTAGCTAACTATGGCTACACCTTC.